Listed below are T cell receptor beta chains from one sample, sequenced in a study of OX40 agonist ivuxolimab in advanced cancers. Libraries were prepared by immunoSEQ multiplex PCR; TCRdb keeps only in-frame clonotypes and omits some of them. The sample shows nearly 45,000 clones, more than 80% of them seen only once. The sequences come from CD4+ or CD8+ T cells sorted from blood, collected in a trial of the OX40 agonist ivuxolimab. These receptors were taken from an adult with an advanced solid tumor such as melanoma, head and neck, liver or kidney cancer. Each CDR3 is given with its conserved first and last residue. The D gene is left open where the match is weak. Size is omitted from some rows. Given values are once, few, many or a class for expanded clones.

d_call	v_call	clone_size	cdr3_length	j_call	cdr3_aa	cdr3_nt
.	TRBV27	.	17	TRBJ2-5	CASSPISGTGAQETQYF	TGTGCCAGCAGTCCCATATCCGGGACGGGGGCCCAGGAGACCCAGTACTTC
TRBD2	TRBV7-2	.	17	TRBJ2-3	CASSSGLAGDGPDTQYF	TGTGCCAGCAGCTCTGGACTAGCGGGAGACGGCCCAGATACGCAGTATTTT
.	TRBV11-2	.	14	TRBJ2-1	CASSLASGPNEQFF	TGTGCCAGCAGCTTGGCGTCGGGGCCCAATGAGCAGTTCTTC
TRBD2	TRBV10-2	.	16	TRBJ2-1	CASTERGLAGNHEQFF	TGCGCCAGCACCGAACGGGGACTAGCGGGCAATCATGAGCAGTTCTTC
.	TRBV5-1	.	14	TRBJ2-7	CASSLSDSTYEQYF	TGCGCCAGCAGCTTGAGTGACAGCACCTACGAGCAGTACTTC
TRBD1	TRBV5-1	.	17	TRBJ2-6	CASSSSTGGRGANVLTF	TGCGCCAGCAGCTCTTCGACAGGGGGACGTGGAGCCAACGTCCTGACTTTC
.	TRBV5-1	.	15	TRBJ2-3	CASSLGAGATDTQYF	TGCGCCAGCAGCTTGGGAGCAGGGGCCACAGATACGCAGTATTTT
.	TRBV6-5	.	14	TRBJ2-7	CASSYFTGVGEQYF	TGTGCCAGCAGTTACTTTACGGGAGTGGGCGAGCAGTACTTC
.	TRBV6-1	.	13	TRBJ2-7	CASIGGFSYEQYF	TGTGCCAGCATAGGGGGGTTTAGCTACGAGCAGTACTTC
TRBD1	TRBV5-8	once	15	TRBJ1-1	CASSQHRGLNTEAFF	TGTGCCAGCAGCCAGCACAGGGGCCTTAACACTGAAGCTTTCTTT
.	TRBV11-2	.	12	TRBJ2-7	CASSLGAYEQYF	TGTGCCAGCAGCTTAGGGGCCTACGAGCAGTACTTC
.	TRBV5-6	.	15	TRBJ2-7	CASSLAGRGGHEQYF	TGTGCCAGCAGCTTGGCGGGCAGGGGCGGCCACGAGCAGTACTTC
.	TRBV4-1	.	16	TRBJ1-3	CASSQVAGSVGNTIYF	TGCGCCAGCAGCCAAGTGGCGGGGTCTGTGGGAAACACCATATATTTT
.	TRBV2	.	14	TRBJ2-1	CASTDLSRGNEQFF	TGTGCCAGCACCGACCTGTCCAGGGGCAATGAGCAGTTCTTC
.	TRBV2	.	10	TRBJ1-6	CASRRGHLHF	TGTGCCAGCAGGAGGGGTCACCTCCACTTT
TRBD1	TRBV6-5	.	15	TRBJ2-7	CASSYSGQGIHEQYF	TGTGCCAGCAGTTACTCCGGACAGGGGATCCACGAGCAGTACTTC